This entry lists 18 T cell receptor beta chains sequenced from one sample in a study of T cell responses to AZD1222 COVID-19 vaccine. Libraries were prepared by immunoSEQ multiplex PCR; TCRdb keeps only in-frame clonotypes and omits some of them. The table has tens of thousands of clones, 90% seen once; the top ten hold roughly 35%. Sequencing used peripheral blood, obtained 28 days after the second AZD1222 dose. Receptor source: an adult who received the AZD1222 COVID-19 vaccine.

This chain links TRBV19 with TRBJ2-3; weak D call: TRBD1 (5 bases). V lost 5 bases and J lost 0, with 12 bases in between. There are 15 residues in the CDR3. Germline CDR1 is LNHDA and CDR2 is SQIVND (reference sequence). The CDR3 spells CASSGKTVSTDTQYF. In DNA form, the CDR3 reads TGTGCCAGTAGTGGGAAGACAGTTAGCACAGATACGCAGTATTTT.

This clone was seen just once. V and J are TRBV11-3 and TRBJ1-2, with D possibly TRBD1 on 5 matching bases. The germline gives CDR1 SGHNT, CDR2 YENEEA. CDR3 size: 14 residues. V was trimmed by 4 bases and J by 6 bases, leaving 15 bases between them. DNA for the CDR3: TGTGCCAGCAGCTCGGGGACTGGGAACGATGGCTACACCTTC. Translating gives CASSSGTGNDGYTF.

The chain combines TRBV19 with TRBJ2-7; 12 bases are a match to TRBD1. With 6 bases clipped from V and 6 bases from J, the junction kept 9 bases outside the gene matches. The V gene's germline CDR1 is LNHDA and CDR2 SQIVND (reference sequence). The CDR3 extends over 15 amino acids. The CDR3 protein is CASSQGQGALGEQYF. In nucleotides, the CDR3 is TGTGCCAGTAGCCAGGGACAGGGGGCGTTGGGCGAGCAGTACTTC.

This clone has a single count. In nucleotides, the CDR3 is TGTGCCAGCAGCCAAGATAGGGGGCCAGAAGGAGACATAGATACGCAGTATTTT. This gives the protein CASSQDRGPEGDIDTQYF. The chain recombines TRBV4-2 with TRBJ2-3; 7 bases fit TRBD1. V was clipped by 0 bases and J by 5 bases; unmatched bases: 14. Germline loops: CDR1 LGHNA, CDR2 YNFKEQ. This CDR3 is built from 18 residues.

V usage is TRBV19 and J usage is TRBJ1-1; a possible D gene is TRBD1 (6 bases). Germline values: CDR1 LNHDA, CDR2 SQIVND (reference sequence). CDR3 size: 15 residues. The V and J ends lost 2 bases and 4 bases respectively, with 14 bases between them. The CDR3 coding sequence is TGTGCCAGTAGTATACAGGGGCGGCCTGGCACTGAAGCTTTCTTT. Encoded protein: CASSIQGRPGTEAFF.

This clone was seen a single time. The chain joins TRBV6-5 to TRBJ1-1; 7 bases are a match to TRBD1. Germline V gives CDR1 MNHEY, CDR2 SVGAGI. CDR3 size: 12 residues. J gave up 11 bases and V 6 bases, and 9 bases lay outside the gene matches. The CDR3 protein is CASRFRQGTAFF. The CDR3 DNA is TGTGCCAGCAGGTTTAGACAGGGAACCGCTTTCTTT.

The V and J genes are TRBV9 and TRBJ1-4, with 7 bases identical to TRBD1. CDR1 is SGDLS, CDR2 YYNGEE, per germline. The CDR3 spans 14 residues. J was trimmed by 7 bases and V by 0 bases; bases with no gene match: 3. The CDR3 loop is CASSVGQGGEKLFF. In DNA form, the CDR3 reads TGTGCCAGCAGCGTAGGACAGGGCGGTGAAAAACTGTTTTTT.

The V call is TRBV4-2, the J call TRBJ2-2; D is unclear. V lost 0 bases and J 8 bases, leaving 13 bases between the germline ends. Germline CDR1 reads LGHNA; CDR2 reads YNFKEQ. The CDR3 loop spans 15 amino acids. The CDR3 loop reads CASSQERVMTGELFF. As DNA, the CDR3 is TGTGCCAGCAGCCAAGAAAGGGTTATGACTGGGGAGCTGTTTTTT.

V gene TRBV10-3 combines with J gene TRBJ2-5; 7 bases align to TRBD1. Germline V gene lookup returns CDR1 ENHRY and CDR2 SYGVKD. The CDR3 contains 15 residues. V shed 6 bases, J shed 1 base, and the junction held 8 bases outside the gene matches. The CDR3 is CAIRTGTASQETQYF. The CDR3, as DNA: TGTGCCATCAGGACCGGGACAGCTTCCCAAGAGACCCAGTACTTC.

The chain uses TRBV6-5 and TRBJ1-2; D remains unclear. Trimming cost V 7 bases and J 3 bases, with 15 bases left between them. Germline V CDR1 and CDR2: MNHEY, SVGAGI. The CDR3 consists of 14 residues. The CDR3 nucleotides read TGTGCCAGCACCGTGACGCCTCAGGACTATGGCTACACCTTC. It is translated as CASTVTPQDYGYTF.

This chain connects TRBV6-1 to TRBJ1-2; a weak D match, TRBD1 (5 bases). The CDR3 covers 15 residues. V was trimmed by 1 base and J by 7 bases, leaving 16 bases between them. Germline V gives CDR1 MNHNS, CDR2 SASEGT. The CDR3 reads CASSEGRGQAVGYTF. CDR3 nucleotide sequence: TGTGCCAGCAGTGAAGGGCGAGGACAAGCCGTTGGCTACACCTTC.

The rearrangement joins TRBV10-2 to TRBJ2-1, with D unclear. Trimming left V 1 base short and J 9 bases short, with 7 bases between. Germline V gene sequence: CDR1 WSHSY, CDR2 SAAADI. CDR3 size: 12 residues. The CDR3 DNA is TGCGCCAGCAGTGAGTGGGAAAGTGAGCAGTTCTTC. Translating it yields CASSEWESEQFF.

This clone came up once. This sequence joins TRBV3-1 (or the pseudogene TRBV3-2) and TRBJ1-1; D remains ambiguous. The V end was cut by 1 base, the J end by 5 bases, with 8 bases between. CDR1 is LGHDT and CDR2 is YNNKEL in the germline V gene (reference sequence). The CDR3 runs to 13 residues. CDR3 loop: CASSQASGTEAFF. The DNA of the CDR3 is TGTGCCAGCAGCCAAGCCAGCGGAACTGAAGCTTTCTTT.

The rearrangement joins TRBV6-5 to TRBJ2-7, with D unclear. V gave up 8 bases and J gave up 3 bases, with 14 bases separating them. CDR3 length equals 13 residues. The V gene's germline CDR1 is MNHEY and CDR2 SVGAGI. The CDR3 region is CASSTETRYEQYF. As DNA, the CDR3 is TGTGCCAGCTCTACGGAAACTCGCTACGAGCAGTACTTC.

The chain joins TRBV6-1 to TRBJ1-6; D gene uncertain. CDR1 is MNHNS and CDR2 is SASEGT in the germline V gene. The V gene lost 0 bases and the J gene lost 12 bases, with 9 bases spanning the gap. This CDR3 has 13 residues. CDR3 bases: TGTGCCAGCAGTGAAGCGCGGTGGGGACCCCTCCACTTT. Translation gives CASSEARWGPLHF.

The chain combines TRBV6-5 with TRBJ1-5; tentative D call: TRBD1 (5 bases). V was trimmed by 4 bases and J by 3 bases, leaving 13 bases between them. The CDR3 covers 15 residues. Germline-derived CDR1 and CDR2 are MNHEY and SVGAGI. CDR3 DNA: TGTGCCAGCAGTTCGCTACAGGAAATCAATCAGCCCCAGCATTTT. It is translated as CASSSLQEINQPQHF.

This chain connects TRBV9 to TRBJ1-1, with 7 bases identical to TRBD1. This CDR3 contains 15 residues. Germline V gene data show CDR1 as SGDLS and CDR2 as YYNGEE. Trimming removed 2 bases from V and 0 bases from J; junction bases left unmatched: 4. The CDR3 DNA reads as TGTGCCAGCAGCGTTTCGGGACAGTTGAACACTGAAGCTTTCTTT. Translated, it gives CASSVSGQLNTEAFF.

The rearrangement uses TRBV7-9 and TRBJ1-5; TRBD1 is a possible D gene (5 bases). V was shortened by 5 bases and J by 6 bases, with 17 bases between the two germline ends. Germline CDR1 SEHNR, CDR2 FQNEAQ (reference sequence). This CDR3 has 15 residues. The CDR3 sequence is CASSTGAGGGQPQHF. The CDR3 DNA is TGTGCCAGCAGCACCGGGGCGGGAGGAGGTCAGCCCCAGCATTTT.